This T cell receptor beta chain was recovered during a study of T-cell reconstitution after alpha-beta-depleted transplantation in children. The TCRbeta library was prepared with unique molecular identifiers. TCRdb processed the PCR reads anew with MiXCR; each CDR3 protein has one entry. The sample shows about 460,000 distinct CDR3 sequences, approximately 13% of them seen only once. This CDR3 contains 14 residues. Germline-derived CDR1 and CDR2 are MNHEY and SVGEGT. Trimming removed 7 bases at V and 7 bases at J, with 20 bases between. The clonotype originates from a human donor who donated a stem cell graft to a child with combined immunodeficiency. The chain recombines TRBV6-2 or TRBV6-3 with TRBJ2-7; D may be TRBD1 (7 bases). This specimen consisted of PBMCs from the stem cell graft donor, obtained from the stem cell graft. CDR3 DNA: TGTGCCAGCACACCCCAGGGGGAGGCCCGAGAGCAGTACTTC. It specifies CASTPQGEAREQYF.